The 30 T cell receptor beta chains below come from one sample, sequenced in a study of patients and donors after allogeneic stem cell transplantation. TCRdb processed the RT-PCR reads anew with MiXCR; each CDR3 protein has one entry. The table lists 900,000 to 1,000,000 distinct CDR3 sequences, more than 15% of them singletons, with around 6% in the top ten. The sample comprised blood, either unsorted or a sorted T cell fraction (not recorded which). The receptors shown here come from a human donor who was either an allogeneic HSCT recipient or a stem cell or donor lymphocyte infusion donor (not recorded which). It is not recorded whose cells these are; they may come from a transplant donor.

The chain links TRBV29-1 to TRBJ2-7; possible D gene TRBD1, 5 bases. V shed 0 bases and J shed 4 bases, with 13 bases lying between them. Germline CDR1 SQVTM, CDR2 ANQGSEA. The CDR3 runs to 14 residues. CDR3 DNA sequence: TGCAGCGTTGAAGATTATAGTAGGGGTTACGAGCAGTACTTC. Translating gives CSVEDYSRGYEQYF.

This clonotype has only a few counts. The rearrangement uses TRBV7-8 and TRBJ2-7, with 12 bases matching TRBD2. The CDR3 has 18 amino acids. V was clipped by 1 base and J by 0 bases; unmatched bases: 7. Germline V gene sequence: CDR1 SGHVS, CDR2 FQNEAQ. The CDR3 loop reads CASSLDPGLAGISYEQYF. DNA for the CDR3: TGTGCCAGCAGCTTAGACCCAGGACTAGCGGGGATCTCCTACGAGCAGTACTTC.

V gene TRBV7-3 combines with J gene TRBJ2-1; D unclear. Deletions cut 6 bases from V and 6 bases from J, with 9 bases between. Germline V gene data show CDR1 as SGHTA and CDR2 as FQGTGA. This CDR3 is built from 12 residues. The chain's CDR3 is CASSSNVNEQFF. The CDR3 nucleotides read TGTGCCAGCAGTTCCAATGTCAATGAGCAGTTCTTC.

This chain uses TRBV20-1 with TRBJ1-5; unclear D gene. Per germline, CDR1 DFQATT and CDR2 SNEGSKA (reference sequence). The CDR3 has 13 amino acids. Trimming removed 2 bases at V and 3 bases at J, with 8 bases between. The CDR3 bases are TGCAGTGCTAGACAGGACCTCAATCAGCCCCAGCATTTT. This translates into CSARQDLNQPQHF.

This clonotype was seen more than once but under ten times. The rearrangement joins TRBV4-1 to TRBJ2-4; 10 nucleotides align to TRBD2. The CDR3 has 19 residues. V shed 0 bases, J shed 1 base, and the junction held 9 bases outside the gene matches. CDR1 and CDR2 (germline): MGHRA, YSYEKL. The CDR3 region has the DNA TGCGCCAGCAGCCAAGAACGGCTAGCGGGAGAGTGGGCCAAAAACATTCAGTACTTC. Its translation: CASSQERLAGEWAKNIQYF.

This clonotype occurred a few times. The chain couples TRBV7-3 to TRBJ2-2; maybe TRBD2 (5 bases). Trimming took 0 bases from V and 1 from J, leaving 6 bases between them. Per germline, CDR1 SGHTA and CDR2 FQGTGA. This CDR3 region has 15 residues. As DNA, the CDR3 is TGTGCCAGCAGCTTAACGGCGGGGAACACCGGGGAGCTGTTTTTT. Its protein product is CASSLTAGNTGELFF.

The table lists this clonotype with a few counts. The V gene is TRBV12-3 or TRBV12-4, the J gene TRBJ2-7, with D tentatively TRBD1 (5 bases). Trimming took 6 bases from V and 0 from J, leaving 18 bases between them. This CDR3 is 16 amino acids long. CDR3 nucleotides: TGTGCCAGCAGCACACCCCAGGGTCGCAGCTCCTACGAGCAGTACTTC. This sequence encodes CASSTPQGRSSYEQYF.

This chain joins TRBV7-9 and TRBJ1-2; no clear D. V lost 5 bases and J 0 bases, leaving 7 bases between the germline ends. This CDR3 is built from 13 residues. The V gene's germline CDR1 is SEHNR and CDR2 FQNEAQ (reference sequence). Here the CDR3 DNA reads TGTGCCAGCAGCCGACTATCTAACTATGGCTACACCTTC. Translation gives CASSRLSNYGYTF.

This clonotype was recorded many times. The rearrangement links TRBV30 to TRBJ1-5; D uncertain. Trimming took off 2 bases at V and 3 bases at J, with 8 bases between the two ends. The CDR3 sequence is 13 residues long. Germline values: CDR1 GTSNPN, CDR2 SVGIG (reference sequence). The chain's CDR3 is CAWSSQVNQPQHF. CDR3 sequence (DNA): TGTGCCTGGAGTTCCCAGGTCAATCAGCCCCAGCATTTT.

The J gene is TRBJ2-1, the V gene TRBV2; 7 positions match TRBD1. V shed 8 bases, J shed 9 bases, and the junction held 7 bases outside the gene matches. This CDR3 is built from 12 residues. The germline V gene encodes CDR1 SNHLY and CDR2 FYNNEI. In DNA, the CDR3 is TGTGCCAGCGTAAACAGGGGCACTGAGCAGTTCTTC. The encoded protein is CASVNRGTEQFF.

This clonotype was detected many times. This sequence joins TRBV5-1 and TRBJ2-4, with unresolved D. In germline, CDR1 is SGHRS, CDR2 YFSETQ. The V gene lost 3 bases and the J gene lost 5 bases, with 21 bases spanning the gap. The CDR3 is 17 amino acids. The CDR3 reads CASSSRGPPRPENIQYF. The CDR3 DNA is TGCGCCAGCAGCTCCCGAGGACCCCCAAGGCCGGAAAACATTCAGTACTTC.

CDR3 sequence (DNA): TGTGCCAGCAGTTTATCTTTCCGACAGGGCTCTTCTGGGGCCAACGTCCTGACTTTC. It translates to CASSLSFRQGSSGANVLTF. The chain recombines TRBV27 with TRBJ2-6; 7 positions agree with TRBD1. This CDR3 is 19 amino acids long. J was trimmed by 1 base and V by 0 bases; bases with no gene match: 9. In germline, CDR1 is MNHEY, CDR2 SMNVEV (reference sequence).

This clonotype was seen more than once but under ten times. The rearrangement joins TRBV4-2 to TRBJ2-7; a weak D match, TRBD2 (5 bases). Per germline, CDR1 LGHNA and CDR2 YNFKEQ. The CDR3 spans 14 residues. With 0 bases removed from V and 6 bases from J, the gap between germline ends came to 12 bases. The CDR3: CASSQDLAGREQYF. For the CDR3, the DNA is TGTGCCAGCAGCCAAGACCTAGCTGGACGCGAGCAGTACTTC.

In nucleotides, the CDR3 is TGTGCCAGCAGTGGACCTAGCGGGAGTAGCACAGATACGCAGTATTTT. Translating gives CASSGPSGSSTDTQYF. The rearrangement links TRBV2 to TRBJ2-3; TRBD2 aligns across 10 bases. Germline CDR1 reads SNHLY; CDR2 reads FYNNEI. The CDR3 spans 16 residues. The V segment lost 4 bases and the J segment 0 bases; nucleotides outside the gene matches: 4.

At least ten counts were recorded for this clonotype. The CDR3 DNA is TGTGCCAGCAGTTCCGCGACTAGTTGGAGAGATACGCAGTATTTT. Amino acids: CASSSATSWRDTQYF. The V gene is TRBV12-3 or TRBV12-4, the J gene TRBJ2-3; tentative D call: TRBD2 (6 bases). Trimming stripped 4 bases from V and 5 bases from J, with 16 bases between. This CDR3 region has 15 residues.

The chain links TRBV6-5 to TRBJ2-5; TRBD2 agrees at 7 bases. The CDR3 has 15 amino acids. CDR1 is MNHEY and CDR2 is SVGAGI in the germline V gene. Trimming took 2 bases from V and 1 from J; bases not matched to a gene: 4. CDR3 bases: TGTGCCAGCAGTTACCGGGGGGTGCCCCAAGAGACCCAGTACTTC. Translation: CASSYRGVPQETQYF.

This chain links TRBV5-1 with TRBJ2-3; no reliable D call. V gave up 4 bases and J gave up 7 bases, with 28 bases separating them. Germline V CDR1 and CDR2: SGHRS, YFSETQ. The CDR3 contains 18 residues. DNA of the CDR3: TGCGCCAGCAGCCCCTTTGGAATCTTAGCTTTAATTAAGAATACGCAGTATTTT. Protein product: CASSPFGILALIKNTQYF.

This clonotype was counted only a few times. This chain connects TRBV12-3 or TRBV12-4 to TRBJ1-1; D perhaps matches TRBD1 (6 bases). Deletions cut 4 bases from V and 5 bases from J, with 11 bases between. The CDR3 totals 13 residues. This chain's CDR3 is CASSSGVLTEAFF. The CDR3 DNA is TGTGCCAGCAGTTCAGGGGTTTTGACTGAAGCTTTCTTT.

This clonotype was observed a few times. V and J are TRBV7-2 and TRBJ2-5; 12 positions match TRBD1. Germline trimming cut 6 bases from V and 2 bases from J; bases unmatched to any gene: 7. The CDR3 contains 16 residues. From germline, CDR1 is SGHTA and CDR2 FQGNSA. The DNA of the CDR3 is TGTGCCAGCAGTGGTAAGGGACAGGGGGCACAAGAGACCCAGTACTTC. Translation: CASSGKGQGAQETQYF.

This clonotype was detected many times. This chain joins TRBV6-1 and TRBJ2-5; TRBD2 aligns across 11 bases. The germline V gene encodes CDR1 MNHNS and CDR2 SASEGT. Losses at the gene ends were 5 bases for V and 3 bases for J; bases not matched to a gene: 2. The CDR3 spans 14 residues. Written as DNA, the CDR3 is TGTGCCAGCAGTCCACTAGCGGGGGAAGAGACCCAGTACTTC. Its protein is CASSPLAGEETQYF.

This clonotype was found a few times. The chain recombines TRBV29-1 with TRBJ2-1; D might be TRBD2 (5 bases). The CDR3 runs 15 residues. Germline-derived CDR1 and CDR2 are SQVTM and ANQGSEA. V gave up 4 bases and J gave up 10 bases, with 23 bases separating them. CDR3: CSVGYWVRERDEQFF. CDR3 DNA sequence: TGCAGCGTTGGGTATTGGGTGAGGGAGCGAGACGAGCAGTTCTTC.

The chain is built from TRBV11-2 and TRBJ2-5; D is ambiguous. Germline V gene lookup returns CDR1 SGHAT and CDR2 FQNNGV. The V gene lost 5 bases and the J gene lost 0 bases, with 7 bases spanning the gap. The CDR3 totals 13 residues. Here the CDR3 reads CASSRHYQETQYF. In DNA form, the CDR3 reads TGTGCCAGCAGCAGACATTACCAAGAGACCCAGTACTTC. The whole variable domain, remainder taken from reference TRBV11-2 and TRBJ2-5, is EAGVAQSPRYKIIEKRQSVAFWCNPISGHATLYWYQQILGQGPKLLIQFQNNGVVDDSQLPKDRFSAERLKGVDSTLKIQPAKLEDSAVYLCASSRHYQETQYFGPGTRLLVL.

This clonotype was found a few times. This sequence joins TRBV4-3 and TRBJ1-4, with 8 bases that match TRBD1. The ends lost 3 bases at V and 8 bases at J; junction bases unmatched: 5. Germline V gene data show CDR1 as LGHNA and CDR2 as YSLEER. The CDR3 has 14 amino acids. The CDR3 spells CASSHSTGVEKLFF. CDR3 in DNA: TGCGCCAGCAGCCACTCGACAGGGGTAGAAAAACTGTTTTTT.

The genes are TRBV20-1 and TRBJ1-5; no definite D call. This CDR3 contains 14 residues. CDR1 is DFQATT and CDR2 is SNEGSKA in the germline V gene (reference sequence). V was shortened by 0 bases and J by 4 bases, with 10 bases between the two germline ends. The CDR3 DNA reads TGCAGTGCTAGAGATCGCCAGAGTAATCAGCCCCAGCATTTT. The encoded protein is CSARDRQSNQPQHF.

This rearrangement joins TRBV15 to TRBJ2-7; 7 positions agree with TRBD1. CDR3 size: 15 residues. J lost 3 bases, V lost 4 bases, and 9 bases had no gene match. The V gene's germline CDR1 is LNHNV and CDR2 YYDKDF (reference sequence). DNA for the CDR3: TGTGCCACCAGCACCACCCGGACAGGAAGCTACGAGCAGTACTTC. Its protein is CATSTTRTGSYEQYF. Variable domain in full (rest from reference TRBV15 and TRBJ2-7): DAMVIQNPRYQVTQFGKPVTLSCSQTLNHNVMYWYQQKSSQAPKLLFHYYDKDFNNEADTPDNFQSRRPNTSFCFLDIRSPGLGDTAMYLCATSTTRTGSYEQYFGPGTRLTVT.

This clonotype was recorded a few times. The V call is TRBV11-2, the J call TRBJ2-1, with 10 positions matching TRBD2. CDR1 is SGHAT and CDR2 is FQNNGV in the germline V gene. The ends lost 4 bases at V and 2 bases at J; junction bases unmatched: 11. CDR3 length: 18 amino acids. The CDR3 DNA reads as TGTGCCAGCAGCTATTTCCACCGACTAGCGGGTACCTACAATGAGCAGTTCTTC. Protein sequence: CASSYFHRLAGTYNEQFF.

This clonotype showed up just a few times. The CDR3 nucleotides are TGTGCCAGCAGCTCCGGGACCACACAAGAGACCCAGTACTTC. Translated, it gives CASSSGTTQETQYF. V usage is TRBV5-5 and J usage is TRBJ2-5, with D possibly called TRBD1 or TRBD2 (5 bases each). V lost 3 bases and J 2 bases, leaving 11 bases between the germline ends. This CDR3 spans 14 amino acids. The germline gives CDR1 SGHKS, CDR2 YYEKEE (reference sequence).

J is TRBJ2-7 and V is TRBV7-2; D might be TRBD2 (6 bases). V lost 5 bases, J lost 6 bases, and 11 bases lay in between. The CDR3 sequence is 12 residues long. Germline CDR1 and CDR2: SGHTA and FQGNSA. The CDR3 spells CASSNIGGEQYF. The CDR3 DNA sequence: TGTGCCAGCAGCAACATCGGGGGCGAGCAGTACTTC.

The sample holds a few counts of this clonotype. The chain carries TRBV29-1 and TRBJ2-7, with 9 nucleotides matching TRBD1. Germline V CDR1 and CDR2: SQVTM, ANQGSEA. This CDR3 has 13 amino acids. Trimming removed 4 bases from V and 3 bases from J; junction bases left unmatched: 4. CDR3 residues: CSVGGQGFYEQYF. CDR3 coding DNA: TGCAGCGTTGGAGGACAGGGGTTCTACGAGCAGTACTTC.

A note on this clonotype: Compared with germline, one end of the junction differs, possibly owing to a read error. The chain couples TRBV7-7 to TRBJ2-5; 8 bases map to TRBD2. The germline CDR1 and CDR2 sequences are SSHAT and FNYEAQ (reference sequence). The CDR3 runs 14 residues. The CDR3 DNA reads TGTGCTAGCAGCTTACGGGGGGGACTTGAGACCCAGTACTTC. This sequence encodes CASSLRGGLETQYF.